The clone carrying this T cell receptor (beta chain) has just a few counts. As yet, its antigen is unknown. Treg sorting used a CD4+CD25+CD127-/low gate. Full-length variable regions came from constant-region reverse primers plus semi-nested Nested Universal Primer A PCR. TCRdb re-derived calls from the 5' RACE reads in MiXCR, one entry per CDR3 protein. The sample contains some 30,000 distinct CDR3 sequences, 27% of which appear only once. Trimming left V 6 bases short and J 0 bases short, with 14 bases between. CDR3 size: 16 residues. Per germline, CDR1 MDHEN and CDR2 SYDVKM. Findings and limits, study-wide: Tumor Treg TCRs overlapped most with tumor naive CD4+ cells.

Sequenced sample: tumor-infiltrating Tregs sorted from the breast tumor. This TCR came from a female donor with breast cancer. The chain has TRBV28 and TRBJ2-2, with D uncertain. This chain's CDR3 is CASRPIAPTNTGELFF. In DNA, the CDR3 is TGTGCCAGCAGGCCCATCGCCCCCACGAACACCGGGGAGCTGTTTTTT.